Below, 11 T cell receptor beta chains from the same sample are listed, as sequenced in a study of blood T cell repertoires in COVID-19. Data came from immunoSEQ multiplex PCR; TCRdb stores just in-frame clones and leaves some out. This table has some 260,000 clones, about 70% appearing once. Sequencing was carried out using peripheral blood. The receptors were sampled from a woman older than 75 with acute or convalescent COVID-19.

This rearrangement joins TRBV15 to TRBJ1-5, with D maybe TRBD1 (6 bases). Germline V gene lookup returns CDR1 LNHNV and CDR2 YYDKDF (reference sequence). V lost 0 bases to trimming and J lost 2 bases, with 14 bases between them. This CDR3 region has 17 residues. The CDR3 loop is CATSRDRGGRGNQPQHF. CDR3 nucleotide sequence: TGTGCCACCAGCAGAGATAGGGGGGGCAGGGGCAATCAGCCCCAGCATTTT.

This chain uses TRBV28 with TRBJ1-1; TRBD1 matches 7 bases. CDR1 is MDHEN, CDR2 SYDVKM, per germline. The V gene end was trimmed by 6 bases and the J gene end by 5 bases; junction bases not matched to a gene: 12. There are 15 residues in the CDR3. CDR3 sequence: CASSTSARGRTEAFF. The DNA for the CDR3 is TGTGCCAGCAGCACCTCGGCGAGGGGGCGGACTGAAGCTTTCTTT.

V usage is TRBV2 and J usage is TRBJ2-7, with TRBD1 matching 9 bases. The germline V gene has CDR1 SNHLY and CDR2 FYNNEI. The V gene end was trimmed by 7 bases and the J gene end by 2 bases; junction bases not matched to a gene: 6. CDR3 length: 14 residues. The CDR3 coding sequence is TGTGCCAGCAACCCCGGGACAGGGCCCTACGAGCAGTACTTC. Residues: CASNPGTGPYEQYF. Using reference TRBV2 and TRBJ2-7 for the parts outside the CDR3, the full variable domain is EPEVTQTPSHQVTQMGQEVILRCVPISNHLYFYWYRQILGQKVEFLVSFYNNEISEKSEIFDDQFSVERPDGSNFTLKIRSTKLEDSAMYFCASNPGTGPYEQYFGPGTRLTVT.

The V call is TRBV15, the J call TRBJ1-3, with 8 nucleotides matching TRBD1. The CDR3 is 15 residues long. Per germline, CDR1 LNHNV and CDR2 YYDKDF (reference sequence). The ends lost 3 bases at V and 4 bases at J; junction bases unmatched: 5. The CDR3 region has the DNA TGTGCCACCAGCAGCGACAGGGGCCAAGGAAACACCATATATTTT. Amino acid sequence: CATSSDRGQGNTIYF.

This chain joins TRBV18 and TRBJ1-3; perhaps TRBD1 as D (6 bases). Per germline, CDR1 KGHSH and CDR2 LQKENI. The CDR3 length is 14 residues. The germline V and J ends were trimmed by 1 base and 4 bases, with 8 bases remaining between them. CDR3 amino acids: CASSPRTDGNTIYF. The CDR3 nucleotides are TGTGCCAGCTCACCACGGACAGACGGAAACACCATATATTTT.

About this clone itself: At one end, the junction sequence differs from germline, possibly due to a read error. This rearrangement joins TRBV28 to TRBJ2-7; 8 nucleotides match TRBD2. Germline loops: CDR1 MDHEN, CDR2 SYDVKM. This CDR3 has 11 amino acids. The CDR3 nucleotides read TGTGCCAGCAGTTCGACGACTAGCGCCGACTTC. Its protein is CASSSTTSADF.

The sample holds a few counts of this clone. The DNA for the CDR3 is TGCGCCAGCAGCCAACCTGGACAGGACTCTGGAAACACCATATATTTT. It specifies CASSQPGQDSGNTIYF. The rearrangement links TRBV4-1 to TRBJ1-3; 7 bases agree with TRBD1. Germline-derived CDR1 and CDR2 are MGHRA and YSYEKL. The CDR3 runs 16 residues. V lost 2 bases to trimming and J lost 0 bases; unmatched junction nucleotides: 4.

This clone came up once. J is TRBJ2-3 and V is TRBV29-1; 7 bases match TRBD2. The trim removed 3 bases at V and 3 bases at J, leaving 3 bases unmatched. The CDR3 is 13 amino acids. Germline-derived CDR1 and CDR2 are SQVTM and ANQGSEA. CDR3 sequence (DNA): TGCAGCGTTGATCGGACTAGTACAGATACGCAGTATTTT. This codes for CSVDRTSTDTQYF.

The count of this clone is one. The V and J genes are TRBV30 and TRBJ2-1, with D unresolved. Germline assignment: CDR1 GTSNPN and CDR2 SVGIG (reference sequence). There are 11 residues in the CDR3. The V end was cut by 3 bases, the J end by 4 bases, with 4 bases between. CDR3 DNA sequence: TGTGCCTGGAGACTATACAATGAGCAGTTCTTC. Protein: CAWRLYNEQFF. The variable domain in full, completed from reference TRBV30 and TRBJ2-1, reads SQTIHQWPATLVQPVGSPLSLECTVEGTSNPNLYWYRQAAGRGLQLLFYSVGIGQISSEVPQNLSASRPQDRQFILSSKKLLLSDSGFYLCAWRLYNEQFFGPGTRLTVL.

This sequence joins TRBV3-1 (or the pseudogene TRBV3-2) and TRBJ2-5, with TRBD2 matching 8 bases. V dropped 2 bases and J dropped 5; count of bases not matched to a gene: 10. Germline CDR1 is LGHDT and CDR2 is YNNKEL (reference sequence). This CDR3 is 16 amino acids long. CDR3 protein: CASSQIRSGGRETQYF. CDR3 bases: TGTGCCAGCAGCCAAATTCGTTCGGGGGGGAGGGAGACCCAGTACTTC.

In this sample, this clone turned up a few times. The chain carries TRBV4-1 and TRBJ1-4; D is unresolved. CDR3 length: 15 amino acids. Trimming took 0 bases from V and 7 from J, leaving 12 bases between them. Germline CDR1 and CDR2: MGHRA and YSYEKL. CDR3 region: CASSQDPGVPEKLFF. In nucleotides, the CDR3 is TGCGCCAGCAGCCAAGATCCCGGGGTTCCTGAAAAACTGTTTTTT.